The subject of this entry is one TCR beta chain. No antigen is known for it. This specimen belongs to a study of regulatory T cells in long-lasting Graves disease. The overall study: Antithyroid drug exposure in newly diagnosed Graves' patients had lasted under 3 months. Study-level points and caveats: When disease was persistent, TRBV28, TRBJ1-2 and TRBJ2-5 were the favored segments. The study found lower TCR diversity in persistent Graves' patients than in newly diagnosed ones.

The time point denotes: newly diagnosed GD, antithyroid drugs for less than 3 months. Construction of the TCR library relied on RNA isolated from PBMCs. Roughly 8.6 milliliters of peripheral blood were drawn into EDTA tubes. TCR beta libraries were built with iRepertoire HTBI primers and Arm-PCR of CDR3 regions. Using its own MiXCR run on the multiplex PCR reads, TCRdb lists one record per CDR3 protein. The table shows a few hundred thousand distinct CDR3 sequences, with 20% to 25% occurring only once. The germline gives CDR1 SGDLS, CDR2 YYNGEE. This CDR3 region has 15 residues. V lost 3 bases and J lost 8; bases outside the gene matches: 4.

This chain joins TRBV9 and TRBJ1-6; 11 bases match TRBD1. The specimen comprised peripheral blood mononuclear cells (PBMCs), sampled at new diagnosis, from a patient treated with antithyroid drugs. The sequence was obtained from a female donor with Graves disease. The DNA of the CDR3 is TGTGCCAGCAGCGCAGCGGACAGGGGGCATTCACCCCTCCACTTT. Protein product: CASSAADRGHSPLHF.